This T cell receptor beta chain was recovered during a study of cytotoxic CD8 clonotypes in ibrutinib-treated CLL. Study summary: Among responders, roughly 24 were partial and 2 complete; after median roughly 70 months, approximately 15 stayed remitted and around twelve progressed.

Overall study findings and caveats: The clonality rise at ibrutinib response reflected private clonotype expansion.

CDR3 size: 12 residues. Germline CDR1 reads MNHEY; CDR2 reads SVGAGI. The germline V and J ends were trimmed by 7 bases and 2 bases, with 6 bases remaining between them. As to this clone: Its antigen is not identified.

Sequenced by immunoSEQ multiplex PCR; TCRdb stores in-frame clones only, minus some. The repertoire holds about 8,600 clones, with approximately 77% as singletons. V and J are TRBV6-5 and TRBJ1-5, with a possible D match to TRBD1 (6 bases). The sequence was obtained from a human donor with chronic lymphocytic leukemia. This specimen was PBMCs, taken before ibrutinib treatment. The CDR3 spells CASTGGNQPQHF. The CDR3 bases are TGTGCCAGCACAGGGGGCAATCAGCCCCAGCATTTT.